Included here is one TCR beta chain sequence, with context. Germline CDR1 MNHEY, CDR2 SVGAGI. CDR3 length: 14 amino acids. The V gene end was trimmed by 8 bases and the J gene end by 2 bases; junction bases not matched to a gene: 9. TCRdb redid the calling of the RT-PCR reads with MiXCR, one entry per CDR3 protein. The profile covers fewer than 30,000 distinct CDR3 sequences, with under 55% appearing a single time and roughly 79% taken by the ten largest. This sample was taken from a study of patients and donors after allogeneic stem cell transplantation. The specimen sequenced was blood, either unsorted or a sorted T cell fraction (not recorded which). This chain links TRBV6-5 with TRBJ2-7; TRBD1 agrees at 7 bases. This TCR was sampled from a human donor who was either an allogeneic HSCT recipient or a stem cell or donor lymphocyte infusion donor (not recorded which). It is not recorded whose cells these are; they may come from a transplant donor. CDR3 sequence: CASGKGQWAYEQYF. The CDR3 nucleotides are TGTGCCAGCGGCAAGGGACAGTGGGCCTACGAGCAGTACTTC.